This T cell receptor beta chain is drawn from a study of molecular identifiers for immune sequencing clone quantification. Study observations and caveats: Reportedly, one cell's Jurkat TCR RNA was detected within 1,100,000 naive CD8 cells.

Bulk TCR libraries were made with methods that had been previously described and with listed TCR primers. TCRdb ran MiXCR on the PCR reads and lists one entry per CDR3 protein. This sample has a few hundred thousand distinct CDR3 sequences, with approximately 25% found just once. Naive CD8 T cells were sorted as CD8+CD4-CCR7+CD45RA+. The CDR3 runs 14 residues. Germline CDR1 reads SEHNR; CDR2 reads FQNEAQ (reference sequence). As regards this clonotype: Its antigen is currently unknown. A junction end diverges from the germline sequence, so it may reflect a read error.

This receptor was taken from a human donor in good health. Some libraries in this study had Jurkat cell RNA spiked in. The chain links TRBV7-9 to TRBJ2-7, with TRBD2 matching 7 bases. Sequencing was done on a sample of naive CD8+ T cells from blood, with Jurkat cell RNA spiked in. Documented subset: FACS-sorted CD8+CD4-CCR7+CD45RA+ naive T cells. The CDR3 reads CASGLSSGPYEQYF. In DNA, the CDR3 is TGTGCCAGCGGCTTATCTAGCGGCCCCTACGAGCAGTACTTC.